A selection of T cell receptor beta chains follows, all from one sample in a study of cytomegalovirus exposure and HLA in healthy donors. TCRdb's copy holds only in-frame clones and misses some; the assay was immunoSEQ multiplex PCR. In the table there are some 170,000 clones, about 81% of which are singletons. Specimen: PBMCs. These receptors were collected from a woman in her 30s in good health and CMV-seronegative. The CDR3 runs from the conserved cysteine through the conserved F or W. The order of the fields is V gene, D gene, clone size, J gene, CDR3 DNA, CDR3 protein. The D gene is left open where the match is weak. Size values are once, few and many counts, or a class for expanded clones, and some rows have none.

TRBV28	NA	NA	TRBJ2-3	TGTGCCAGTCAGGGGGGCGGCACAGATACGCAGTATTTT	CASQGGGTDTQYF
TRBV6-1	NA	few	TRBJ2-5	TGTGCCAGCAGTGACGGAGCGGAGTACCAAGAGACCCAGTACTTC	CASSDGAEYQETQYF
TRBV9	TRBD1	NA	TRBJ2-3	TGTGCCAGCAGCCTCAGACAGGGGGGAATCACAGATACGCAGTATTTT	CASSLRQGGITDTQYF
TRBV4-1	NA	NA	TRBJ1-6	TGCGCCAGCAGCCAAACCGCTCTAGGCCTAAATTCACCCCTCCACTTT	CASSQTALGLNSPLHF
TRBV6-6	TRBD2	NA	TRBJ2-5	TGTGCCAGCAGTTACCCTCCCGGGGGGGCGTGGGAGACCCAGTACTTC	CASSYPPGGAWETQYF
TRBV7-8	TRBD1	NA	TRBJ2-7	TGTGCCAGCAGCTTAGGGACAGGACAAAGCTACGAGCAGTACTTC	CASSLGTGQSYEQYF
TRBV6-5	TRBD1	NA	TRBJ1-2	TGTGCCAGCAGTTACTCGACAGGGGGCCGCGATGGCTACACCTTC	CASSYSTGGRDGYTF
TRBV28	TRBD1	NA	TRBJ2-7	TGTGCCAGCAAAAGGACAGGGGGTTCCTACGAGCAGTACTTC	CASKRTGGSYEQYF
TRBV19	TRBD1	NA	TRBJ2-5	TGTGCCAGTAGTAATTGGACAGGATGGGAGACCCAGTACTTC	CASSNWTGWETQYF
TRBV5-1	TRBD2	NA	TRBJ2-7	TGCGCCAGCAGCTTGGGAACTAGCGGTTACTACGAGCAGTACTTC	CASSLGTSGYYEQYF
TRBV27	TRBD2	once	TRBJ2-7	TGTGCCAGCAGTTTAGACGGCGGGAGTCTGACGTACGAGCAGTACTTC	CASSLDGGSLTYEQYF
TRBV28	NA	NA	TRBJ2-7	TGTGCCAGCACCACCGGGACTGGCACCTACGAGCAGTACTTC	CASTTGTGTYEQYF
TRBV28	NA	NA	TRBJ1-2	TGTGCCAGCTGCGTGGACAGCAACTATGGCTACACCTTC	CASCVDSNYGYTF
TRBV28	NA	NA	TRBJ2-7	TGTGCCAGCAGTCCCCATACTGTAAGCTACGAGCAGTACTTC	CASSPHTVSYEQYF
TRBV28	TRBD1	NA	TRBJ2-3	TGTGCCAGCAGTCCCCAAGCCAGGGGGTCCGATACGCAGTATTTT	CASSPQARGSDTQYF
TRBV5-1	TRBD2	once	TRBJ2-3	TGCGCCAGCAGCCCCCTAGCGGGGGAACAAGATACGCAGTATTTT	CASSPLAGEQDTQYF
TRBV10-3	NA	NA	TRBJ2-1	TGTGCCATCAGTGAGCGGGGGGCTAGGGATGAGCAGTTCTTC	CAISERGARDEQFF
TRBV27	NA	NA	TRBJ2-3	TGTGCCAGCAGTTCACTAGGATATAAAGCAGATACGCAGTATTTT	CASSSLGYKADTQYF
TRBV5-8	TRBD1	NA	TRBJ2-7	TGTGCCAGCAGCGGCAGGGGGCTCTCCTACGAGCAGTACTTC	CASSGRGLSYEQYF
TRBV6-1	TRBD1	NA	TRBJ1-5	TGTGCCAGCAGTGTATTGGGACAGACCGATAGCAATCAGCCCCAGCATTTT	CASSVLGQTDSNQPQHF
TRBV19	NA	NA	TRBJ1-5	TGTGCCAGTACTCCGGAGGAGGGCCAGCCCCAGCATTTT	CASTPEEGQPQHF
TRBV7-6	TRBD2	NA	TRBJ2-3	TGTGCCAGCAGCCGTCTAGCGGGAGGGCCCACAGATACGCAGTATTTT	CASSRLAGGPTDTQYF
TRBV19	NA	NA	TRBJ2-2	TGTGCCAGTAGTATAGCCCCTTTCACCGGGGAGCTGTTTTTT	CASSIAPFTGELFF
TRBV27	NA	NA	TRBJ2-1	TGTGCCAGCAGGCTGTGGCATGAGCAGTTCTTC	CASRLWHEQFF
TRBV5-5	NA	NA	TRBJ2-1	TGTGCCAGCAGCTTTACGGGGCTAGCGAATGAGCAGTTCTTC	CASSFTGLANEQFF
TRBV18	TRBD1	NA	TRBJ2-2	TGTGCCAGCTCATACGACAGGGTCGCGGTGGTACCCGGGGAGCTGTTTTTT	CASSYDRVAVVPGELFF
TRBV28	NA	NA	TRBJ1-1	TGTGCCAGCAGTATCAGGGTCACTGAAGCTTTCTTT	CASSIRVTEAFF
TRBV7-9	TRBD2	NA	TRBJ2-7	TGTGCCAGCAGCTTATCCTGGACTAGCGGGGTTAGCTCCTACGAGCAGTACTTC	CASSLSWTSGVSSYEQYF
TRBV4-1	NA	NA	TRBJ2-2	TGCGCCAGCGGAAGCGTCCGGGGGAACACCGGGGAGCTGTTTTTT	CASGSVRGNTGELFF
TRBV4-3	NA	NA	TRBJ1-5	TGCGCCAGCAGCCAAGTGGGGCATCAGCCCCAGCATTTT	CASSQVGHQPQHF
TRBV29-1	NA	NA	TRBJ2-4	TGCAGCGTTGAAGATCTCATTAACAGTCAGTACTTC	CSVEDLINSQYF
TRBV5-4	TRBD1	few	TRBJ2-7	TGTGCCAGCAGCAGACCCGGACAGGAGTCCTACGAGCAGTACTTC	CASSRPGQESYEQYF
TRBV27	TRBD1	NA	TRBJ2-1	TGTGCCAGCAGCTCGACAGGGACGGGGCAGTTCTTC	CASSSTGTGQFF
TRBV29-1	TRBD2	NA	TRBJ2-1	TGCAGCGTAGGGGGACTAGCGGGAACGAATGAGCAGTTCTTC	CSVGGLAGTNEQFF
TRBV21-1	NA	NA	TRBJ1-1	TGTGCCAGCAGCCCGGTACACGGGGGGAGCACTGAAGCTTTCTTT	CASSPVHGGSTEAFF
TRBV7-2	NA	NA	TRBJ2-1	TGTGCCAGCAGCGCTGGACAGTCAGGGTCCTACAATGAGCAGTTCTTC	CASSAGQSGSYNEQFF
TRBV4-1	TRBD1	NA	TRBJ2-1	TGCGCCAGCAGCCCCGGACAGGGGAATGAGCAGTTCTTC	CASSPGQGNEQFF
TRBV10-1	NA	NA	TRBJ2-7	TGCGCCATATTCCACCCGGGACGGGAGACCTACGAGCAGTACTTC	CAIFHPGRETYEQYF
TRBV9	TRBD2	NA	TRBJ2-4	TGTGCCAGCAGCGTAGGCGGCGGGACTAGTCCCAAAAACAGTCAGTACTTC	CASSVGGGTSPKNSQYF
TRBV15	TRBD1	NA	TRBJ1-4	TGTGCCACCAGCTCAGGACAGGGGGGGGAAAAACTGTTTTTT	CATSSGQGGEKLFF
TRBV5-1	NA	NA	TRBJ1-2	TGCGCCAGCAGCTTGGTGTCCCAATATGGCTACACCTTC	CASSLVSQYGYTF
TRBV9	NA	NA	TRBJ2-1	TGTGCCAGCAGCGTAGAGGGAGGCTCCTACAATGAGCAGTTCTTC	CASSVEGGSYNEQFF
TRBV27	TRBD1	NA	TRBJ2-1	TGTGCCAGCAGTGTCCGGGACAGGGGGCAGTATGAGCAGTTCTTC	CASSVRDRGQYEQFF
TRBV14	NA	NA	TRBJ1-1	TGTGCCAGCAGCCAAGCATGGAACACTGAAGCTTTCTTT	CASSQAWNTEAFF
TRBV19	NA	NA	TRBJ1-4	TGTGCCAGTAGTATGCAGGGTTCAGGAGCAACTAATGAAAAACTGTTTTTT	CASSMQGSGATNEKLFF
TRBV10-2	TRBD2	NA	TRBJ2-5	TGCGCCAGCAGTGAGGCTAGCGGGGGCCTGCAGCAGTACTTC	CASSEASGGLQQYF
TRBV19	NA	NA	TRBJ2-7	TGTGCCAGTAGTATGGACAGACACGAGCAGTACTTC	CASSMDRHEQYF
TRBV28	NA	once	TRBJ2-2	TGTGCCAGCAGTCCACTGACTAGACTGAACGGGGAGCTGTTTTTT	CASSPLTRLNGELFF
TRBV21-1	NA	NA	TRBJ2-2	TGTGCCAGCAGCAAAGAGGGGGCAGGGGCCACCGGGGAGCTGTTTTTT	CASSKEGAGATGELFF
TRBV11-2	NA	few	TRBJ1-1	TGTGCCAGCAGCAATCTAGCGAACACTGAAGCTTTCTTT	CASSNLANTEAFF
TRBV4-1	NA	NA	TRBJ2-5	TGCGCCAGCAGCCTCCTGGAGGGGCAAGAGACCCAGTACTTC	CASSLLEGQETQYF
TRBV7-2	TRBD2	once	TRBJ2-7	TGTGCCAGCAGCTTACGGCTAGCGGGGGTCTACGAGCAGTACTTC	CASSLRLAGVYEQYF
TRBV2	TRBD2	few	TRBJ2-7	TGTGCCAGCGAGGGACTAGCGGGCAACTACGAGCAGTACTTC	CASEGLAGNYEQYF
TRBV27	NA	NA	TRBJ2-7	TGTGCCAGCAGTTTAATCTCCGGCTCCTACGAGCAGTACTTC	CASSLISGSYEQYF